This T cell receptor beta chain was captured in a study of T cells in Graves' hyperthyroidism and ophthalmopathy. Across the whole study: At the time of initial diagnosis and before any treatment, peripheral blood was collected. Study results and caveats: Most thyroid clonotypes expanded above 0.001 were also detected in blood.

Amplified TCR beta CDR3 regions derived from RNA transcripts. During a first-round RT-PCR of the TCR CDR3, the HTBI primer set was used. TCRdb reprocessed the multiplex PCR reads via MiXCR and lists one record per CDR3 protein. This table holds approximately 600,000 distinct CDR3 sequences, about 14% found once. This clonotype was seen a handful of times. No antigen is known for it. A NOSPECS grade of at least 4, a Clinical Activity Score of at least 3 and duration under 3 months were recorded in ophthalmopathy patients. The PBMCs studied were ones that came from approximately 9.9 ml fresh peripheral blood. J gave up 5 bases and V 8 bases, and 13 bases lay outside the gene matches. CDR1 and CDR2 from the germline V gene are SGHNT and YENEEA. The CDR3 has 17 amino acids.

The rearrangement uses TRBV11-3 and TRBJ2-7; 15 nucleotides agree with TRBD2. The source of this sequence is a woman under 30 with Graves' ophthalmopathy. Sequencing was carried out using blood. The CDR3: CASSPPGLAGGSHEQYF. CDR3 nucleotide sequence: TGTGCCAGCTCTCCCCCGGGACTAGCGGGAGGTAGCCACGAGCAGTACTTC.